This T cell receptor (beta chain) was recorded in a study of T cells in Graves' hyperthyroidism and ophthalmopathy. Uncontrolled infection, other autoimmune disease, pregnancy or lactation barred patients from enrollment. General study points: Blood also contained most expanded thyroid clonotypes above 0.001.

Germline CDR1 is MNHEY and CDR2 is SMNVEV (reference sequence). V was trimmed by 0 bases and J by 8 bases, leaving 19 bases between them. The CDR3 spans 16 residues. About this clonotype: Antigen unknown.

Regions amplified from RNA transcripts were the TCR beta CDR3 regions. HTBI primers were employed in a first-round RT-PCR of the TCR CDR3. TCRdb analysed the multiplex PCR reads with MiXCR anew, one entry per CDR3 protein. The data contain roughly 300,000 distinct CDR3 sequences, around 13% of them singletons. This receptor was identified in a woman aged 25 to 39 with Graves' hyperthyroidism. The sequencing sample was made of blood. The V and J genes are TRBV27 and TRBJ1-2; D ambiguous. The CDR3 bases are TGTGCCAGCAGTTTATCGGGCGGAGCGACCTACCACGGCTACACCTTC. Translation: CASSLSGGATYHGYTF.